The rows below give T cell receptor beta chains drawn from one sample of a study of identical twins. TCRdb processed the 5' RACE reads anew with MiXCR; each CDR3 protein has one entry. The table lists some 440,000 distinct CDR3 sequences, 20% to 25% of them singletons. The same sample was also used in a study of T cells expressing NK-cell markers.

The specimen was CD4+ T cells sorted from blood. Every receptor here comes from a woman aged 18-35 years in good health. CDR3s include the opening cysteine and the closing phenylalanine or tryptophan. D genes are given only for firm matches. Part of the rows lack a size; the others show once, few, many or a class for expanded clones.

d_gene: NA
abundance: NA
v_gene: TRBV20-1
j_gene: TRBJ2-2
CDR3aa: CSARDRPTGELFF
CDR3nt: TGCAGTGCTAGAGACAGGCCCACCGGGGAGCTGTTTTTT

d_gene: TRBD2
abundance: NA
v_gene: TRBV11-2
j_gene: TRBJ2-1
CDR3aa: CASSLLRGGLNNEQFF
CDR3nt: TGTGCCAGCAGCTTACTACGCGGGGGGTTGAACAATGAGCAGTTCTTC

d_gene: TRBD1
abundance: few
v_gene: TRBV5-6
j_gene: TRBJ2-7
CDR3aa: CASSYRQGVNEQYF
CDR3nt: TGTGCCAGCAGCTACAGACAGGGAGTTAACGAGCAGTACTTC

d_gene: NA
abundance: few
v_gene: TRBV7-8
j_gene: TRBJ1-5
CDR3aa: CASGFSDGQPQHF
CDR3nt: TGTGCCAGCGGATTTTCTGACGGACAGCCCCAGCATTTT

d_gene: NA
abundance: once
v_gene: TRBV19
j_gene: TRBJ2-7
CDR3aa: CASSIAGRNYEQYF
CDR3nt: TGTGCCAGTAGTATAGCCGGCAGGAACTACGAGCAGTACTTC

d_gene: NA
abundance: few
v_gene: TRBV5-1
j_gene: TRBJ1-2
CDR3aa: CASSLQRTGTDYGYTF
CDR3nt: TGCGCCAGCAGCCTACAAAGAACGGGGACGGACTATGGCTACACCTTC

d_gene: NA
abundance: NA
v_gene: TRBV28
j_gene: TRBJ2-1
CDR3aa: CASSLQDMRFF
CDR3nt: TGTGCCAGCAGTTTACAGGATATGCGGTTCTTC

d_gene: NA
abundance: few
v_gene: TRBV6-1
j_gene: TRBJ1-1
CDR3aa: CASSERDTTEAFF
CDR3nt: TGTGCCAGCAGTGAGAGGGATACCACTGAAGCTTTCTTT

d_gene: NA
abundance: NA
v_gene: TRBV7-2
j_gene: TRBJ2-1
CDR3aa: CASSLMAIPHGFF
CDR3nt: TGTGCCAGCAGCTTAATGGCTATCCCACACGGGTTCTTC

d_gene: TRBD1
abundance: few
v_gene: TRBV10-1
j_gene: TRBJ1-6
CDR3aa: CASSARTGDLLHF
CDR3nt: TGCGCCAGCAGTGCAAGGACAGGGGATCTCCTCCACTTT

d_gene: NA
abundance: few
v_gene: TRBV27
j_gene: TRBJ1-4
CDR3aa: CASSPGGGTGEKLFF
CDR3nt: TGTGCCAGCAGTCCCGGAGGAGGGACGGGTGAAAAACTGTTTTTT

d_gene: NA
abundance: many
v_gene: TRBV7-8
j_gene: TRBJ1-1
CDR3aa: CASSTWARDTEAFF
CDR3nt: TGTGCCAGCAGCACCTGGGCCAGAGACACTGAAGCTTTCTTT

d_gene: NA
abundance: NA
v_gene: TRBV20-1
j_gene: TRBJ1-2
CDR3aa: CSASQGLVYGYTF
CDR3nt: TGCAGTGCTAGCCAAGGACTGGTCTATGGCTACACCTTC

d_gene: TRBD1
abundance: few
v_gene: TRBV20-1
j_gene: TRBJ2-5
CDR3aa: CSAATGGETQYF
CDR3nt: TGCAGTGCTGCTACAGGGGGAGAGACCCAGTACTTC

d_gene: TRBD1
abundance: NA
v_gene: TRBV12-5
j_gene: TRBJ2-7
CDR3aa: CASGVGTGWALSAYEQYF
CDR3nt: TGTGCTAGTGGTGTAGGGACAGGGTGGGCCCTAAGCGCCTACGAGCAGTACTTC

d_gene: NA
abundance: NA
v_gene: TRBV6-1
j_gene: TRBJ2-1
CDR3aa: CASSPPGRSGNEQFF
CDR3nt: TGTGCCAGCAGTCCCCCGGGCCGATCAGGCAATGAGCAGTTCTTC

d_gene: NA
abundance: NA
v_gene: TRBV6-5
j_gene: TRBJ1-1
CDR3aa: CASSSHPDSEAFF
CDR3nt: TGTGCCAGCAGTTCCCATCCTGATTCAGAAGCTTTCTTT

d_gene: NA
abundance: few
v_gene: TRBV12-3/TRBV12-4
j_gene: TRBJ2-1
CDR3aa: CASSLDVGNNEQFF
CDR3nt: TGTGCCAGCAGTTTAGACGTCGGCAACAATGAGCAGTTCTTC

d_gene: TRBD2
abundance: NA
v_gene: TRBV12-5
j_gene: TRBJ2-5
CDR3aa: CASGGLAGLGETQYF
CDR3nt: TGTGCTAGTGGGGGACTAGCGGGACTGGGAGAGACCCAGTACTTC

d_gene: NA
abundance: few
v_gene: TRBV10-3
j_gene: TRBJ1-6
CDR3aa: CAMSDGYNSPLHF
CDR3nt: TGTGCCATGAGCGACGGATATAATTCACCCCTCCACTTT

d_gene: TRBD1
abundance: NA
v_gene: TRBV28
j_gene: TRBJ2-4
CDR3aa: CASSSQGAGKNIQYF
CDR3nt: TGTGCCAGCAGTTCACAGGGGGCAGGCAAAAACATTCAGTACTTC

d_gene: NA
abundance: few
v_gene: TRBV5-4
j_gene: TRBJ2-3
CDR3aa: CASSRDSTDTQYF
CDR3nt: TGTGCCAGCAGCCGGGACTCTACAGATACGCAGTATTTT

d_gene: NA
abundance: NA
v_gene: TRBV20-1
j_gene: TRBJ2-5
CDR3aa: CSARSRGRRETQYF
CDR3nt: TGCAGTGCGAGAAGCAGGGGTAGACGGGAGACCCAGTACTTC

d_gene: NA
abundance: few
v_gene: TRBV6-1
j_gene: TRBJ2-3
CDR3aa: CASRPDWDSLAQYF
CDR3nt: TGTGCCAGCAGACCCGATTGGGATTCCCTCGCGCAGTATTTT

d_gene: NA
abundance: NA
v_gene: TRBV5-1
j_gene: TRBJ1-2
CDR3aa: CASSLLADTNYGYTF
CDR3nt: TGCGCCAGCAGCTTGTTGGCAGATACTAACTATGGCTACACCTTC

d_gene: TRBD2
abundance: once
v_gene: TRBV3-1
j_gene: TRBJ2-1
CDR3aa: CASSRHTSGVGNEQFF
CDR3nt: TGTGCCAGCAGCCGACATACTAGCGGGGTTGGAAATGAGCAGTTCTTC

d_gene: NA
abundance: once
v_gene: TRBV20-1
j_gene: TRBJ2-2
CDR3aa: CSARRGGANTGELFF
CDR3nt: TGCAGTGCTAGAAGGGGTGGGGCGAACACCGGGGAGCTGTTTTTT

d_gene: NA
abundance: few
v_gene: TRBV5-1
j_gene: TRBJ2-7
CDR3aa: CASSLGLGGSYEQYF
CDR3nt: TGCGCCAGCAGCTTGGGCTTAGGTGGGAGCTACGAGCAGTACTTC

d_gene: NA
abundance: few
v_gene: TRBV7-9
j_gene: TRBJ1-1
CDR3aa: CATMGEGSTEAFF
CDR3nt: TGTGCCACCATGGGGGAGGGGAGCACTGAAGCTTTCTTT

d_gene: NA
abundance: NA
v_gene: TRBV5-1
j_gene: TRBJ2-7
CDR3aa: CASSFFSSSYEQYF
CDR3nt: TGCGCCAGCAGCTTCTTCTCCAGCTCCTACGAGCAGTACTTC

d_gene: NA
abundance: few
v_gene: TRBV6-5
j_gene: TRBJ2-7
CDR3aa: CASSYYGLSAYEQYF
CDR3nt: TGTGCCAGCAGTTACTACGGGTTGTCGGCCTACGAGCAGTACTTC

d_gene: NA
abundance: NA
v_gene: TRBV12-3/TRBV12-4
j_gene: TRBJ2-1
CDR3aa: CASSLGPKPLFF
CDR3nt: TGTGCCAGCAGTTTAGGGCCCAAACCCCTGTTCTTC

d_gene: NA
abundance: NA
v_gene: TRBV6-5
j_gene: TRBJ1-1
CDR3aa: CASSSLGGVRAEAFF
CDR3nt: TGTGCCAGCAGTTCGCTCGGGGGCGTTAGGGCTGAAGCTTTCTTT

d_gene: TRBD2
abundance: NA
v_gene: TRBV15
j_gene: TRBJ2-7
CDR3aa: CATSSAGVYEQYF
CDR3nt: TGTGCCACCAGCAGCGCGGGAGTTTACGAGCAGTACTTC

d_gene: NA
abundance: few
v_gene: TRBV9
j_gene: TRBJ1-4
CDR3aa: CASSVSWGTNEKLFF
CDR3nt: TGTGCCAGCAGCGTCTCGTGGGGTACTAATGAAAAACTGTTTTTT

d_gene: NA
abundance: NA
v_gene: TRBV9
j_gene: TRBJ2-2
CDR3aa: CASSVSAVGGELFF
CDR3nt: TGTGCCAGCAGCGTGTCGGCCGTGGGCGGGGAGCTGTTTTTT

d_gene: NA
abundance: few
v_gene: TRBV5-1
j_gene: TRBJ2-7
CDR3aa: CASSLGSSGSEQYF
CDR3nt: TGCGCCAGCAGCTTGGGATCCTCCGGGAGCGAGCAGTACTTC

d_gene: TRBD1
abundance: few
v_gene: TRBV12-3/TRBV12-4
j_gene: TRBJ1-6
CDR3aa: CASSLGQGASPLHF
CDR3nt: TGTGCCAGCAGTTTGGGGCAGGGGGCCTCACCCCTCCACTTT

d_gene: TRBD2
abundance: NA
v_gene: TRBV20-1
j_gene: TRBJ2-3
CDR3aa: CSARGTPGLASASTDTQYF
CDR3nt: TGCAGTGCTAGAGGGACCCCGGGACTAGCGTCTGCTAGCACAGATACGCAGTATTTT

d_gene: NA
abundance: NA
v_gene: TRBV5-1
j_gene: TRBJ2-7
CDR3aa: CASSFDSLAQYF
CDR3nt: TGCGCCAGCAGCTTCGACTCCCTCGCGCAGTACTTC

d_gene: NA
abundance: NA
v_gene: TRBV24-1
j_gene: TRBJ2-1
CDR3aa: CATSDNGGPRVNEQFF
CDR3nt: TGTGCCACCAGTGACAATGGGGGGCCCCGCGTTAATGAGCAGTTCTTC

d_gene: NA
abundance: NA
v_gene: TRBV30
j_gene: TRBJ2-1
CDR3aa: CAWSLDSEQFF
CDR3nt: TGTGCCTGGAGTTTAGATAGTGAGCAGTTCTTC

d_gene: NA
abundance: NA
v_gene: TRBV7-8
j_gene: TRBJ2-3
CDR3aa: CASSLPRRRDTDTQYF
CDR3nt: TGTGCCAGCAGCTTACCCCGCAGGAGGGACACAGATACGCAGTATTTT

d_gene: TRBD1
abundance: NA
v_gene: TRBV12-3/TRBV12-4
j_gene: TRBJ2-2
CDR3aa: CASSFSSGTVHTGELFF
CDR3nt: TGTGCCAGCAGTTTCTCCTCCGGGACAGTGCACACCGGGGAGCTGTTTTTT

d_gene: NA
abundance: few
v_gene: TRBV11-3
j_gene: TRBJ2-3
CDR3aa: CASSRRGPDTQYF
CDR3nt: TGTGCCAGCAGTCGAAGGGGCCCAGATACGCAGTATTTT